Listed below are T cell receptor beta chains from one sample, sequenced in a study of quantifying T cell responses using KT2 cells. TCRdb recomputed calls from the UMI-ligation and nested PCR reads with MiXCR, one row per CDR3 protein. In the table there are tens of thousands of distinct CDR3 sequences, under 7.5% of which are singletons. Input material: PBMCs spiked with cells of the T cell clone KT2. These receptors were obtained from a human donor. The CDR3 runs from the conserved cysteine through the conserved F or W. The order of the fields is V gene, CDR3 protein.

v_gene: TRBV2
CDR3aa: CASKDRTDTQYF

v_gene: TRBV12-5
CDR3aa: CASGLVGLSYEQYF

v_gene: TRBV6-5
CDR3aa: CASSYSASGLTGELFF

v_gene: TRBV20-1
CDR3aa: CSARDTSRAFDEQFF

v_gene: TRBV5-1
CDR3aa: CASSPGDQETQYF

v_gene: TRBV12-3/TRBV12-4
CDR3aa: CASSSTRNLAGVTEQYF

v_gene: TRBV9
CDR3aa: CASSFRGSGVFSDTQYF

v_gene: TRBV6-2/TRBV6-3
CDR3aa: CASSHDERNTIYF

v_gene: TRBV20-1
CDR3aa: CSARVGMGQPQHF

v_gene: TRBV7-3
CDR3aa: CASSRRGGTDTQYF

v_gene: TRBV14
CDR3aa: CASSLGPAGGNYEQYF

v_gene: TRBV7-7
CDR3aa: CASSLPKGALSYNSPLHF

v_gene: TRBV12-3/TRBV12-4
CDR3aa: CASRGTLGGWGENIQYF

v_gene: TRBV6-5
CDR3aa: CASSRPGRGSSYEQYF

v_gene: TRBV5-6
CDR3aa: CASSLVPGNTEAFF

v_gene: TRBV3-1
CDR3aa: CASGTGDWGTQYF

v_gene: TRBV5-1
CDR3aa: CASSLEPGTYEQFF

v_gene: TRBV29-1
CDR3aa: CSVAWDRRKGAQHF

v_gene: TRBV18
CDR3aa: CASSPSPVSTDTQYF

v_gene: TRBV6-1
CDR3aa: CASGGTSGANVLTF

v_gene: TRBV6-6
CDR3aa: CASRRGGHEQYF

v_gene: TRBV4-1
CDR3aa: CASSQSGFQPQHF

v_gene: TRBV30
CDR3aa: CAWSEGLQYGYTF

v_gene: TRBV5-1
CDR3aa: CASSFGQASSYNEQFF

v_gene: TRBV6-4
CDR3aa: CASSGGWGNEQFF

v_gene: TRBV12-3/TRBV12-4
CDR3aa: CASSSSGGRTDTQYF